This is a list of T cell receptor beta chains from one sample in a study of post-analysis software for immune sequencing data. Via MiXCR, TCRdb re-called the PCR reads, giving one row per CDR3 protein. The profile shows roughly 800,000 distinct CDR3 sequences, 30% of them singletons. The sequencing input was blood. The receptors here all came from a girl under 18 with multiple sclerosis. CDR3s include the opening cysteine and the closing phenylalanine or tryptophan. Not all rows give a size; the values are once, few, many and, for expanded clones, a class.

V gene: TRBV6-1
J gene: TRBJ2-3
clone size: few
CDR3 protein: CASSEGYITDTQYF

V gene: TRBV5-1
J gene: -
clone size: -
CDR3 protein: CASSGGDRESFYEQYF

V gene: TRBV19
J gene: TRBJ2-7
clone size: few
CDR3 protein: CATGTHPAGEQYF

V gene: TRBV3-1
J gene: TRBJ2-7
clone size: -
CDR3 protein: CASSVRQGYYEQYF

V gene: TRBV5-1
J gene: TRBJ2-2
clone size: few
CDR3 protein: CASSERGANTGELFF

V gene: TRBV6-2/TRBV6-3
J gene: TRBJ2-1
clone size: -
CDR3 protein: CASSYRTGPGNEQFF

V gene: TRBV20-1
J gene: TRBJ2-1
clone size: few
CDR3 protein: CSARGDRGVLVSGVDEQFF

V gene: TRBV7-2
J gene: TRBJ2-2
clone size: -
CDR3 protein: CASSLAGLITGELFF

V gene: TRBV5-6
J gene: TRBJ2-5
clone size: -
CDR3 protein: CASSSGQGAWETQYF

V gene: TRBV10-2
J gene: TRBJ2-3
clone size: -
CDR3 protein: CASSESTGTDTQYF

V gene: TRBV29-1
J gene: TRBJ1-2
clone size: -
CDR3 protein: CSVHLRGHTF

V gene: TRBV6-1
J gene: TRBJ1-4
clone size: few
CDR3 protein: CASMAAGGLFF

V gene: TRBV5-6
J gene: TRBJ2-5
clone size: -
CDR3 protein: CASSPGTGGPQYF

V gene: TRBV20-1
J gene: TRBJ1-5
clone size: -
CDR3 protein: CSARDIGSRVGYSNQPQHF

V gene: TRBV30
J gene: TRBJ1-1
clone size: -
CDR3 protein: CAWKPWGGGTEAFF

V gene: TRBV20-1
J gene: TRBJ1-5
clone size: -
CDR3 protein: CSARAWDRPQHF

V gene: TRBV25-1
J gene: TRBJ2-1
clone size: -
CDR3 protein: CASRLAGGQGDEQFF

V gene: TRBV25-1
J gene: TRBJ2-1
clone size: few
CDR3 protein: CASGTVNNEQFF

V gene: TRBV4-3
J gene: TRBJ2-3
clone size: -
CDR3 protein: CASSPYDAGWADTQYF

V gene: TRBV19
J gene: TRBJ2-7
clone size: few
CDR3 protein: CASKDSGLSYEQYF

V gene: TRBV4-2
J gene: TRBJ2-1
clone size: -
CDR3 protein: CASSPSPEPEYGEQFF

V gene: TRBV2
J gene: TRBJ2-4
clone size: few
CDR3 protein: CASSVSLAKNIQYF

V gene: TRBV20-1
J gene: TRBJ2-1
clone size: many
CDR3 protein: CSASVLAGDPQYNEQFF

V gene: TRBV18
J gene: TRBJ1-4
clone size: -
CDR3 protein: CASSPPDNNEKLFF

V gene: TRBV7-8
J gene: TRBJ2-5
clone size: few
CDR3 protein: CASSPSVETQYF

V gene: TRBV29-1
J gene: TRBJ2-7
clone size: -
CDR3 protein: CSVASGRTHNEQYF

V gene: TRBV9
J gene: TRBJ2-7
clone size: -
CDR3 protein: CASSAFSQGQVYEQYF

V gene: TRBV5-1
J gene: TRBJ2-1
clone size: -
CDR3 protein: CASSPAGGGYNEQFF

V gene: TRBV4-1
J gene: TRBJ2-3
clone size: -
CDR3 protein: CASSQGPAGGLPDTQYF

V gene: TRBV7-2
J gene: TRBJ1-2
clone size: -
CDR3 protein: CASGLRGNYGYTF

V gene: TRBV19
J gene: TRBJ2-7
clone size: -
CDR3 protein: CASSRTDAYSYEQYF

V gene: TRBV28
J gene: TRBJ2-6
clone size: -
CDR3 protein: CASSFEGPTSSGANVLTF

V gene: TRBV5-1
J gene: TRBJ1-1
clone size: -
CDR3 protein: CASSPRQGRGTEAFF

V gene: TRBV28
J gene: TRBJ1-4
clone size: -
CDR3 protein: CASSGGEGEKLFF